The clone carrying this T cell receptor (beta chain) was counted ten times or more. Its specificity is not known. The sample comes from a study of neurological immune-mediated disorders. Unsorted libraries were prepared from 2 million PBMCs held at -80 C. Trimming cost V 6 bases and J 4 bases; bases outside gene matches: 8. CDR1 and CDR2 from the germline V gene are WSHSY and SAAADI. This CDR3 spans 14 amino acids. Study-level points and caveats: The multiple sclerosis repertoire cluster had no clinical or MRI correlate. Phylogenetic grouping put 18 of 34 multiple sclerosis patients' repertoires into one related-CDR3 cluster, a possible signature.

In each sequencing run, over 180 million TCR-beta sequences were generated from 15-18 subjects. MiXCR, run by TCRdb on the 5' RACE reads, gives a single entry per CDR3 protein. This sample has about 19,000 distinct CDR3 sequences; about 2.6% occur once, and the top ten carry about 5.5%. Sequenced input: PBMCs. This TCR was sampled from a woman aged 18-29 years with multiple sclerosis. J is TRBJ1-2 and V is TRBV10-2, with 7 bases that match TRBD1. Here the CDR3 reads CASRPTGEGYGYTF. As DNA, the CDR3 is TGCGCCAGCAGACCTACAGGGGAGGGCTATGGCTACACCTTC.